This TCR beta chain stems from a study of shared clonotypes between healthy human individuals. Data came from immunoSEQ multiplex PCR; TCRdb stores just in-frame clones and leaves some out. The sample has some 350,000 clones; 74% are singletons. For this clone: What it recognizes is unknown.

The V end was cut by 5 bases, the J end by 5 bases, with 15 bases between. The CDR3 runs 14 residues. In germline, CDR1 is SEHNR, CDR2 FQNEAQ (reference sequence). Study findings and constraints: With few donors, the genetic and exposure-history diversity represented was limited.

This sequence joins TRBV7-9 and TRBJ2-5; D gene ambiguous. The receptor was derived from a man in his thirties or forties in good health. The sequencing input was memory CD4+ T cells sorted from blood. Sample subset: CD45RA-negative fraction. CDR3 loop: CASSRTEQVETQYF. For the CDR3, the DNA is TGTGCCAGCAGCCGGACGGAACAAGTGGAGACCCAGTACTTC.